This section outlines one T cell receptor (beta chain) sequence together with its context. The antigen remains unidentified. This CDR3 is 11 amino acids long. Germline values: CDR1 GTSNPN, CDR2 SVGIG (reference sequence). Trimming pared 5 bases from V and 11 bases from J, leaving 15 bases between. Measured with immunoSEQ multiplex PCR; TCRdb has only the in-frame clones, and not every one. There are 55,000 to 80,000 clones in the sample; around 89% occur only once, and under 15% lies in the top ten. Each and every patient relapsed after autologous stem cell transplantation, and patients got differing brentuximab vedotin exposure. The sample is drawn from a study of PD-1 blockade in classical Hodgkin lymphoma. Points from the study as a whole: By C4D1 there was a significant rise in CD4+ TCR diversity but not in CD8+ TCR diversity.

This specimen consisted of peripheral blood mononuclear cells (PBMCs), obtained at baseline. The clonotype originates from a human donor with classical Hodgkin lymphoma. The V gene is TRBV30, the J gene TRBJ1-1; tentative D call: TRBD1 (5 bases). CDR3 residues: CAWVGAVWAFF. CDR3 DNA sequence: TGTGCCTGGGTCGGGGCGGTCTGGGCTTTCTTT.